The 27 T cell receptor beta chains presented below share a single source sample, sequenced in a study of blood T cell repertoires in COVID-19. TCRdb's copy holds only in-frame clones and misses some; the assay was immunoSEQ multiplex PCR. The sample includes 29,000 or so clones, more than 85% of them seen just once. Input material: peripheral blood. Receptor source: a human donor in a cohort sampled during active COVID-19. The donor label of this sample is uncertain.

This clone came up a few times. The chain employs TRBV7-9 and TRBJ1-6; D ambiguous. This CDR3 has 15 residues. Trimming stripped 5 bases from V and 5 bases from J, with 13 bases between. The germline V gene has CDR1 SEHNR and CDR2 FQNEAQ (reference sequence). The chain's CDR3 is CASSAPGSDNSPLHF. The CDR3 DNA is TGTGCCAGCAGCGCACCCGGGTCAGATAATTCACCCCTCCACTTT. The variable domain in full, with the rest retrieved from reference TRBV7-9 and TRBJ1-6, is DTGVSQNPRHKITKRGQNVTFRCDPISEHNRLYWYRQTLGQGPEFLTYFQNEAQLEKSRLLSDRFSAERPKGSFSTLEIQRTEQGDSAMYLCASSAPGSDNSPLHFGNGTRLTVT.

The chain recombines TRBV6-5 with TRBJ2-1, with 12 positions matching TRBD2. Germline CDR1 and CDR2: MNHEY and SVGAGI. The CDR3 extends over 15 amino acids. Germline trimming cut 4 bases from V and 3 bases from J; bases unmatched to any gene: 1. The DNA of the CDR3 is TGTGCCAGCAGTTGGACTAGCGGGATCTACAATGAGCAGTTCTTC. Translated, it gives CASSWTSGIYNEQFF.

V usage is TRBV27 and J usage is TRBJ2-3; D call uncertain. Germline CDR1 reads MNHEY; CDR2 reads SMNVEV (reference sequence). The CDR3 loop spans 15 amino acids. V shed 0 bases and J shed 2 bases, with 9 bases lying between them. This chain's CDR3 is CASSLSRHLTDTQYF. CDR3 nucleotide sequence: TGTGCCAGCAGTTTATCGAGGCATCTCACAGATACGCAGTATTTT.

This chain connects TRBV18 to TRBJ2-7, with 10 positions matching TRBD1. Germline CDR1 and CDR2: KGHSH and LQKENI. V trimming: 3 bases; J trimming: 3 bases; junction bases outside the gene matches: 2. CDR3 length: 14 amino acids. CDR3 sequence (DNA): TGTGCCAGCTCACCCGGGACAGGGGTCTACGAGCAGTACTTC. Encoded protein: CASSPGTGVYEQYF.

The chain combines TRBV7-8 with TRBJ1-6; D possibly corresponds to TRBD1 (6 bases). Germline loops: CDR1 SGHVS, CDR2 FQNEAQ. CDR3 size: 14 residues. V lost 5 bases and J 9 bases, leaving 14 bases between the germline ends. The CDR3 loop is CASSPWRGGSPLHF. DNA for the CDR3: TGTGCCAGCAGCCCGTGGAGGGGGGGTTCACCCCTCCACTTT.

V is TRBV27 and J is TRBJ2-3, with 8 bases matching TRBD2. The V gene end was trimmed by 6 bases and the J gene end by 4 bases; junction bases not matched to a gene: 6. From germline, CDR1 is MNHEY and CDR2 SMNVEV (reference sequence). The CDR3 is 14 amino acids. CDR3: CASRGGLVADTQYF. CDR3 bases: TGTGCCAGCAGGGGGGGACTAGTTGCAGATACGCAGTATTTT.

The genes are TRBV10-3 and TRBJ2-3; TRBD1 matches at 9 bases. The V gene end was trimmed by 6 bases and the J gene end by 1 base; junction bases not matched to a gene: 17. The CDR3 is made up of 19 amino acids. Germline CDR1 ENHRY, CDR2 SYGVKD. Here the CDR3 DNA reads TGTGCCATCAGCCCGGGACAGGGCTCCTCTAGCGACGGCACAGATACGCAGTATTTT. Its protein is CAISPGQGSSSDGTDTQYF.

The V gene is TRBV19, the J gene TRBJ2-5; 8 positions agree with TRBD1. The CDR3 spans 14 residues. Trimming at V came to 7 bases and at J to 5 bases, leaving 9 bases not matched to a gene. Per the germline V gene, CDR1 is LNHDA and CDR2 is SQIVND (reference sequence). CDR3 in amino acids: CASTPTGAEETQYF. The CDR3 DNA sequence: TGTGCCAGTACCCCGACAGGGGCTGAGGAGACCCAGTACTTC.

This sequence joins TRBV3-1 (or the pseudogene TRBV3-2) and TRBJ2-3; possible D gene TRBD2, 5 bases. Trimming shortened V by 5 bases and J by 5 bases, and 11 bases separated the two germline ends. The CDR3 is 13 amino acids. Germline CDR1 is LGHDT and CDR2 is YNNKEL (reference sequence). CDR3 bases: TGTGCCAGCAGCTTTACTAGAAAAGATACGCAGTATTTT. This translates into CASSFTRKDTQYF.

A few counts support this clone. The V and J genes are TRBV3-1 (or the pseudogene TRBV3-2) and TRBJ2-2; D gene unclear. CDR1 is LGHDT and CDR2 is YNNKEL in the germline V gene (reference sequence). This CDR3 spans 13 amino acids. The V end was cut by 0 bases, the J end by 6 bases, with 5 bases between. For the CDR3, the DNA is TGTGCCAGCAGCCAAGATGCGGCCGGGGAGCTGTTTTTT. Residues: CASSQDAAGELFF.

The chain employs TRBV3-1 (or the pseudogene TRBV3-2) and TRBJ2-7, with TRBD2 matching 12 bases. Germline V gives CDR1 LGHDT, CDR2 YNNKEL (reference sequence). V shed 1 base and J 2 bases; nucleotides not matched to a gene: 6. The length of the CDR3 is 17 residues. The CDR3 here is CASSQAPGLAGPYEQYF. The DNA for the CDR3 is TGTGCCAGCAGCCAAGCACCGGGACTAGCGGGCCCCTACGAGCAGTACTTC.

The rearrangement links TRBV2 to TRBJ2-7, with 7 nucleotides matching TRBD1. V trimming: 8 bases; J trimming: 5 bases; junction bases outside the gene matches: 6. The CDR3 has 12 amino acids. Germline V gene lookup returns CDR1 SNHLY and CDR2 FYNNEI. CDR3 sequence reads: CASRDRGDEQYF. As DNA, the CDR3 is TGTGCCAGCCGGGACAGAGGAGACGAGCAGTACTTC.

CDR3 in amino acids: CASSPGRANNQPQHF. Written as DNA, the CDR3 is TGTGCCAGCTCACCAGGCAGGGCGAACAATCAGCCCCAGCATTTT. J is TRBJ1-5 and V is TRBV18; D might be TRBD1 (5 bases). Trimming took 2 bases from V and 3 from J, leaving 11 bases between them. The CDR3 runs 15 residues. Per the germline V gene, CDR1 is KGHSH and CDR2 is LQKENI.

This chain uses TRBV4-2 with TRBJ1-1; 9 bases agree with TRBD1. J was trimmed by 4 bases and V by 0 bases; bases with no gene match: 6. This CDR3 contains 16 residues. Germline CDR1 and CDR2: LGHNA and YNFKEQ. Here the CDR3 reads CASSQDTRQGVTEAFF. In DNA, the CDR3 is TGTGCCAGCAGCCAAGATACGAGACAGGGGGTCACTGAAGCTTTCTTT.

Here the CDR3 reads CASSVVNEQFF. The CDR3 coding sequence is TGTGCCAGCAGTGTAGTCAATGAGCAGTTCTTC. This rearrangement joins TRBV2 to TRBJ2-1, with D uncertain. The length of the CDR3 is 11 residues. Trimming removed 4 bases at V and 6 bases at J, with 4 bases between. Germline V CDR1 and CDR2: SNHLY, FYNNEI. Variable domain in full (rest from reference TRBV2 and TRBJ2-1): EPEVTQTPSHQVTQMGQEVILRCVPISNHLYFYWYRQILGQKVEFLVSFYNNEISEKSEIFDDQFSVERPDGSNFTLKIRSTKLEDSAMYFCASSVVNEQFFGPGTRLTVL.

The CDR3 nucleotides are TGTGCCAGCACTAATTACAATGAGCAGTTCTTC. Protein product: CASTNYNEQFF. The chain carries TRBV2 and TRBJ2-1; unclear D gene. Trimming took off 7 bases at V and 4 bases at J, with 5 bases between the two ends. CDR1 is SNHLY, CDR2 FYNNEI, per germline. This CDR3 has 11 amino acids. The whole variable domain, remainder taken from reference TRBV2 and TRBJ2-1, is EPEVTQTPSHQVTQMGQEVILRCVPISNHLYFYWYRQILGQKVEFLVSFYNNEISEKSEIFDDQFSVERPDGSNFTLKIRSTKLEDSAMYFCASTNYNEQFFGPGTRLTVL.

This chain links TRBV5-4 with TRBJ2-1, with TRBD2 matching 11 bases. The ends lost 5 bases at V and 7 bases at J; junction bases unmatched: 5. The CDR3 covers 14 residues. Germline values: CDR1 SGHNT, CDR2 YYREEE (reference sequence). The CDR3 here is CASRLAGDFNEQFF. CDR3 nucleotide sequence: TGTGCCAGCAGACTAGCGGGGGATTTTAATGAGCAGTTCTTC.

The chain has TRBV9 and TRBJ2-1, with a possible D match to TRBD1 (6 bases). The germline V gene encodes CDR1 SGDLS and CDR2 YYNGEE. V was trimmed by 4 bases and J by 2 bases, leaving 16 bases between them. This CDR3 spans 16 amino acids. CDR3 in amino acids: CASSPRAPGAYNEQFF. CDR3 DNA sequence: TGTGCCAGCAGCCCCCGGGCGCCAGGGGCCTACAATGAGCAGTTCTTC.

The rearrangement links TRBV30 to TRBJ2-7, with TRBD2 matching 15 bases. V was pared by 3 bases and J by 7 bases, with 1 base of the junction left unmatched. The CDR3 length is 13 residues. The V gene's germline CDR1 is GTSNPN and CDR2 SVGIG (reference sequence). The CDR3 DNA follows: TGTGCCTGGAGCGGACTAGCGGGAGGGGAGCAGTACTTC. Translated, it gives CAWSGLAGGEQYF.

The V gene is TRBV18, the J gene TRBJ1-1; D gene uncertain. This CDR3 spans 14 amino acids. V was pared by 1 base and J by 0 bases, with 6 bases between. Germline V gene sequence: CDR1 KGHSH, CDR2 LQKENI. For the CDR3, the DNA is TGTGCCAGCTCACCACAGGAGATGAACACTGAAGCTTTCTTT. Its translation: CASSPQEMNTEAFF. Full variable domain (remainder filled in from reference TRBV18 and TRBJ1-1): NAGVMQNPRHLVRRRGQEARLRCSPMKGHSHVYWYRQLPEEGLKFMVYLQKENIIDESGMPKERFSAEFPKEGPSILRIQQVVRGDSAAYFCASSPQEMNTEAFFGQGTRLTVV.

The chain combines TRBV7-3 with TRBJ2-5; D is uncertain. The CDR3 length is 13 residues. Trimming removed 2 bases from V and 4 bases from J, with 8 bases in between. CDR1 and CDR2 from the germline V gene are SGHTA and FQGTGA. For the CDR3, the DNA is TGTGCCAGCAGCTTAGGAGTGGGAGAGACCCAGTACTTC. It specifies CASSLGVGETQYF.

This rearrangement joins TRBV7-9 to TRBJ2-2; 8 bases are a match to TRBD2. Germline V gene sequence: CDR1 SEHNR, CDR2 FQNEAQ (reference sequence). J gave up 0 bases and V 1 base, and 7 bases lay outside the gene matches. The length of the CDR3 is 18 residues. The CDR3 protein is CASSLGGGSGTNTGELFF. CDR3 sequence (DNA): TGTGCCAGCAGCTTAGGTGGCGGTAGCGGGACGAACACCGGGGAGCTGTTTTTT.

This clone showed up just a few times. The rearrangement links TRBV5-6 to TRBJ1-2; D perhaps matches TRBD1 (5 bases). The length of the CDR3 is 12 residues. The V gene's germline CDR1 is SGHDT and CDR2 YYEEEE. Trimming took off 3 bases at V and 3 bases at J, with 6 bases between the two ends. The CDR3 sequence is CASSSGDYGYTF. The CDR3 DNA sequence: TGTGCCAGCAGCTCGGGGGACTATGGCTACACCTTC.

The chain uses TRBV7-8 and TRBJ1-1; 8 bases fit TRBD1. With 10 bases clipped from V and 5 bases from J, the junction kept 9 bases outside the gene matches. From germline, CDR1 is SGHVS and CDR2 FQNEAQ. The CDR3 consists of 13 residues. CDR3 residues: CATTLTGATEAFF. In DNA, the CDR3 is TGTGCCACCACACTGACAGGGGCTACTGAAGCTTTCTTT.

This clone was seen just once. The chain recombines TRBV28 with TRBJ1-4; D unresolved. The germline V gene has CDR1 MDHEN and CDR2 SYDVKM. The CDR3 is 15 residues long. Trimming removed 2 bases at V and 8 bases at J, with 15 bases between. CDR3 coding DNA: TGTGCCAGCAGTTTAGCGGGCACGGACTTAGAAAAACTGTTTTTT. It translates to CASSLAGTDLEKLFF.

CDR3 coding DNA: TGTGCCCTCCGGAGACTAGCGGGAAGGCCAGATACGCAGTATTTT. This codes for CALRRLAGRPDTQYF. The chain recombines TRBV2 with TRBJ2-3; TRBD2 matches 11 bases. The CDR3 loop spans 15 amino acids. The ends lost 11 bases at V and 4 bases at J; junction bases unmatched: 11. CDR1 is SNHLY and CDR2 is FYNNEI in the germline V gene.

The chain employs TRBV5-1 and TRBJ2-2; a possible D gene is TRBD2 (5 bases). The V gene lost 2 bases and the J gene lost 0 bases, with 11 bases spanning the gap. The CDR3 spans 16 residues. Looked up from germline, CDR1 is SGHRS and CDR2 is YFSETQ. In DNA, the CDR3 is TGCGCCAGCAGCTTCATCCGGGAAACGAACACCGGGGAGCTGTTTTTT. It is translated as CASSFIRETNTGELFF.